The 6 T cell receptor beta chains presented below share a single source sample, sequenced in a study of tumor-infiltrating lymphocytes in primary liver carcinoma. A constant-region primer primed TCR beta cDNA synthesis from 400 to 600 ng of total RNA. Investigators got TCR beta libraries out of three nested multiplex PCR rounds, done with slightly modified ARM-PCR. TRBV1-TRBV30 forward and Cbeta reverse primers drove the first two roughly 10-cycle rounds. Via MiXCR, TCRdb re-called the multiplex PCR reads, giving one row per CDR3 protein. The table shows 300,000 to 400,000 distinct CDR3 sequences, with roughly two thirds occurring only once. For blood RNA, unsorted whole blood served as the source, and germline DNA was extracted too. Sequenced sample: peripheral blood. The receptors come from a man aged 40-55 years with primary liver carcinoma and hepatitis B virus infection.

Comment on this clonotype: This may stem from a read error, because a much larger clone lies one nucleotide away. This chain uses TRBV12-3 or TRBV12-4 with TRBJ2-7, with TRBD1 matching 9 bases. The CDR3 sequence is 14 residues long. The chain's CDR3 is CGSSHRDRDYEQYF. CDR3 DNA sequence: TGTGGCAGCAGTCACCGGGACAGGGACTACGAGCAGTACTTC.

A word on this clonotype: A single base separates this from a much larger clone, so it may be a read error. The chain joins TRBV12-3 or TRBV12-4 to TRBJ1-2; 8 bases align to TRBD1. V shed 10 bases, J shed 2 bases, and the junction held 6 bases outside the gene matches. The CDR3 spans 13 residues. The CDR3 reads CAIRTGTNYGYTF. CDR3 bases: TGTGCCATCAGGACAGGGACCAACTATGGCTACACCTTC.

The chain is built from TRBV11-2 and TRBJ2-7; D is possibly TRBD1 (6 bases). The CDR3 is made up of 14 amino acids. Germline assignment: CDR1 SGHAT and CDR2 FQNNGV. Trimming stripped 9 bases from V and 2 bases from J, with 17 bases between. The CDR3 protein is CASSRTDGPYEQYF. CDR3 DNA: TGTGCCAGTAGCCGGACAGACGGCCCCTACGAGCAGTACTTC.

This clonotype has a count of ten or more. The rearrangement links TRBV30 to TRBJ1-2; possible D gene TRBD1, 5 bases. Looked up from germline, CDR1 is GTSNPN and CDR2 is SVGIG (reference sequence). This CDR3 is built from 14 residues. V was shortened by 3 bases and J by 4 bases, with 15 bases between the two germline ends. The DNA for the CDR3 is TGTGCCTGGAGGGGAGGGGTAGTGGTCTATGGCTACACCTTC. Residues: CAWRGGVVVYGYTF.

Of note for this clonotype: A much larger clone sits a single nucleotide away, making a read error possible. The V call is TRBV6-5, the J call TRBJ1-2; 7 bases line up with TRBD1. Germline CDR1 reads MNHEY; CDR2 reads SVGAGI. The CDR3 extends over 17 amino acids. The CDR3 is CTSSYSPNRGSLYGYTF. CDR3 in DNA: TGTACCAGCAGTTACTCGCCCAACAGGGGATCCCTCTATGGCTACACCTTC.

Comments on this clonotype: Being one base from a much bigger clone, this may be a read error. The chain couples TRBV6-5 to TRBJ1-5; D possibly corresponds to TRBD1 (5 bases). The DNA matches TRBJ2-3 better at its end, which makes the J call doubtful. The germline CDR1 and CDR2 sequences are MNHEY and SVGAGI. The CDR3 is 17 amino acids. The CDR3 coding sequence is TGTGCCAGCAGTCCTAGGGCCGTAGGGGTCCGCAATCAGCCCCAGTATTTT. As protein: CASSPRAVGVRNQPQYF.